Each of the 4 T cell receptor beta chains below was sequenced from the same sample in a study of blood T cells in healthy people across ages. Then a second PCR, running about 6 to 12 cycles, was carried out with a sample-barcoded 5' primer and a J-beta primer mix. From the 5' RACE reads, TCRdb called clonotypes with MiXCR, one entry per CDR3 protein. Among 1.6 million or so distinct CDR3 sequences listed, about 35% were seen once. Sequencing was performed on blood. The receptors were sampled from a young woman in good health.

The V gene is TRBV5-1, the J gene TRBJ1-1; D perhaps matches TRBD1 (5 bases). The V gene's germline CDR1 is SGHRS and CDR2 YFSETQ. CDR3 size: 16 residues. The V end lost 2 bases, the J end lost 1 base, and 15 bases lay between the germline ends. The CDR3 DNA is TGCGCCAGCAGCTTCGGGGGACGACTGGGGAACACTGAAGCTTTCTTT. This sequence encodes CASSFGGRLGNTEAFF.

V is TRBV7-9 and J is TRBJ2-3, with D tentatively TRBD2 (5 bases). The germline V and J ends were trimmed by 3 bases and 0 bases, with 16 bases remaining between them. The CDR3 spans 17 residues. Germline CDR1 is SEHNR and CDR2 is FQNEAQ (reference sequence). DNA for the CDR3: TGTGCCAGCAGCTTGAGGGTTTGGGGAACTAGCACAGATACGCAGTATTTT. Protein product: CASSLRVWGTSTDTQYF.

The V gene is TRBV7-2, the J gene TRBJ1-5; D is perhaps TRBD1 (5 bases). The V end lost 3 bases, the J end lost 0 bases, and 15 bases lay between the germline ends. Germline-derived CDR1 and CDR2 are SGHTA and FQGNSA. CDR3 size: 17 residues. DNA of the CDR3: TGTGCCAGCAGCTTTGTTGGGGGAGGCTATAGCAATCAGCCCCAGCATTTT. This encodes CASSFVGGGYSNQPQHF.

The chain joins TRBV20-1 to TRBJ1-2, with TRBD1 matching 8 bases. The length of the CDR3 is 14 residues. The J segment lost 4 bases and the V segment lost 5 bases, leaving 9 bases of the junction unmatched. Germline CDR1 DFQATT, CDR2 SNEGSKA (reference sequence). The CDR3 loop reads CSAPGGRGVYGYTF. The CDR3, as DNA: TGCAGTGCTCCAGGGGGCAGGGGTGTCTATGGCTACACCTTC.